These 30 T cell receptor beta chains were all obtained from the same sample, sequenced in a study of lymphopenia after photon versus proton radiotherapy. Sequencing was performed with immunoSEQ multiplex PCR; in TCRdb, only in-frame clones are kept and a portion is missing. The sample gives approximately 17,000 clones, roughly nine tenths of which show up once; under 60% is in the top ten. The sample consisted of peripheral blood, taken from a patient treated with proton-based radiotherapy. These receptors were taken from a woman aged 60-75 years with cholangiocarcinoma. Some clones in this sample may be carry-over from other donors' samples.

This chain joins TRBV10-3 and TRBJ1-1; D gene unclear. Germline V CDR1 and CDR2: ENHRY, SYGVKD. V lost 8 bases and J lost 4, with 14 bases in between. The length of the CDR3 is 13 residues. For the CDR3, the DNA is TGTGCCATCCAGCGGCTGGGTAGCACTGAAGCTTTCTTT. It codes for CAIQRLGSTEAFF.

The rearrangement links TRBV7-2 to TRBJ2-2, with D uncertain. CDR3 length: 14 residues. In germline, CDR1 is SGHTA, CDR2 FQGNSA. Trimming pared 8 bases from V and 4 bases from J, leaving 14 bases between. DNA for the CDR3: TGTGCCAGCCGCCATGGCCTTCTCACCGGGGAGCTGTTTTTT. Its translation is CASRHGLLTGELFF.

CDR3 sequence: CASSLALRGWYTEAFF. The CDR3 DNA follows: TGTGCCAGCAGCTTGGCCCTCAGGGGTTGGTACACTGAAGCTTTCTTT. The chain links TRBV5-6 to TRBJ1-1, with D possibly being TRBD1 (6 bases). V lost 0 bases, J lost 3 bases, and 15 bases lay in between. The CDR3 has 16 residues. Germline values: CDR1 SGHDT, CDR2 YYEEEE.

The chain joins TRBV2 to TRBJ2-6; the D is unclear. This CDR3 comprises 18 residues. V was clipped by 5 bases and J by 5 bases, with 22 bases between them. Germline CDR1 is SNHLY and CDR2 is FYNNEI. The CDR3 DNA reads TGTGCCAGCAGTTTTCAACCTCCGATACAAAGTCGGGCCAACGTCCTGACTTTC. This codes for CASSFQPPIQSRANVLTF.

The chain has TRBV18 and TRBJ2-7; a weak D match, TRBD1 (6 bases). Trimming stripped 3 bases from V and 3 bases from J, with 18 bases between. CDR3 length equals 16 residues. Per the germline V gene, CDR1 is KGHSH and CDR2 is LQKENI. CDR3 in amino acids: CASSPLRDKQNYEQYF. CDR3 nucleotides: TGTGCCAGCTCACCCCTCCGGGACAAACAAAACTACGAGCAGTACTTC.

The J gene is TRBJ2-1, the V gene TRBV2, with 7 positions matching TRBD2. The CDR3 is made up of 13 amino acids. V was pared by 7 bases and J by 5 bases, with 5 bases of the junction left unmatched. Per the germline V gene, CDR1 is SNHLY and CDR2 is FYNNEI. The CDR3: CASNRGGDNEQFF. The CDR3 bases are TGTGCCAGCAACCGGGGAGGGGACAATGAGCAGTTCTTC.

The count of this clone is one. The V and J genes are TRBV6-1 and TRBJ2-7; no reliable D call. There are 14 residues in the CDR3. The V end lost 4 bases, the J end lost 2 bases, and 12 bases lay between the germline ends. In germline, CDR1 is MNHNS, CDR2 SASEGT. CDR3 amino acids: CASSARTATYEQYF. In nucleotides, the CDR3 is TGTGCCAGCAGTGCCCGGACGGCGACCTACGAGCAGTACTTC.

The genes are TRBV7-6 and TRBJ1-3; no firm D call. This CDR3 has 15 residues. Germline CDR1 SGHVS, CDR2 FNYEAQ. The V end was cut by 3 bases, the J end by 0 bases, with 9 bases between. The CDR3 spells CASSLQSASGNTIYF. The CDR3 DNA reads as TGTGCCAGCAGCTTGCAGTCTGCCTCTGGAAACACCATATATTTT.

DNA for the CDR3: TGCGCCAGCAGCTTGGGAACAGCCGGGGCCAACGTCCTGACTTTC. It yields the protein CASSLGTAGANVLTF. The rearrangement links TRBV5-1 to TRBJ2-6; D gene unclear. Germline CDR1 reads SGHRS; CDR2 reads YFSETQ. Trimming stripped 0 bases from V and 4 bases from J, with 8 bases between. The CDR3 consists of 15 residues.

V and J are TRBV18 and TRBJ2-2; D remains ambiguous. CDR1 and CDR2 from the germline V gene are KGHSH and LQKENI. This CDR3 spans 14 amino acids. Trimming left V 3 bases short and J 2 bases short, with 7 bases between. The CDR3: CASSPSVNTGELFF. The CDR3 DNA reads TGTGCCAGCTCACCTTCCGTAAACACCGGGGAGCTGTTTTTT.

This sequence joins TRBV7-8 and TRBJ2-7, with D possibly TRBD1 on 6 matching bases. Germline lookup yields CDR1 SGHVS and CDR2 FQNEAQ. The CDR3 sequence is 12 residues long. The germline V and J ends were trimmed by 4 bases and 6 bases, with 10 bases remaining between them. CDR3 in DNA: TGTGCCAGCAGCTACCCAGGGGTCGAGCAGTACTTC. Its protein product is CASSYPGVEQYF.

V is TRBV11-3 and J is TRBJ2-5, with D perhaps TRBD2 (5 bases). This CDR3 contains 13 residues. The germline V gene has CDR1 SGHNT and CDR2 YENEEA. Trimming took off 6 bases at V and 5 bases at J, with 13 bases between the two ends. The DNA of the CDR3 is TGTGCCAGCAGTCCTACCGGGGTCGAGACCCAGTACTTC. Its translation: CASSPTGVETQYF.

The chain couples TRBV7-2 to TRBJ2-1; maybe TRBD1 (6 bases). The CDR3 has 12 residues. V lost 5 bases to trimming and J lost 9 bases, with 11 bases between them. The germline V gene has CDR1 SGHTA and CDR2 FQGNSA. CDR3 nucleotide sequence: TGTGCCAGCAGCCCTGACAGGCTTGAGCAGTTCTTC. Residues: CASSPDRLEQFF.

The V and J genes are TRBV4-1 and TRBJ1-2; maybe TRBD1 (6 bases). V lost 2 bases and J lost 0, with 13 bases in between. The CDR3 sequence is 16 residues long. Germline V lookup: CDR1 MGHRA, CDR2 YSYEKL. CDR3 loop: CASSQIPGTPNYGYTF. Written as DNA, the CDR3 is TGCGCCAGCAGCCAAATACCCGGGACACCTAACTATGGCTACACCTTC.

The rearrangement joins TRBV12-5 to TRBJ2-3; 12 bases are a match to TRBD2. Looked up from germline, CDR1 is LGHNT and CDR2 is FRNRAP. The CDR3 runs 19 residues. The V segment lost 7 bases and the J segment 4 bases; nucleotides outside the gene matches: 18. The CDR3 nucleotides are TGTGCTAGTGCCGAAACCTTCCTAGCGGGGGGGCCTGGGGCAGATACGCAGTATTTT. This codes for CASAETFLAGGPGADTQYF. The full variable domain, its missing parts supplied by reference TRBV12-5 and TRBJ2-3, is DARVTQTPRHKVTEMGQEVTMRCQPILGHNTVFWYRQTMMQGLELLAYFRNRAPLDDSGMPKDRFSAEMPDATLATLKIQPSEPRDSAVYFCASAETFLAGGPGADTQYFGPGTRLTVL.

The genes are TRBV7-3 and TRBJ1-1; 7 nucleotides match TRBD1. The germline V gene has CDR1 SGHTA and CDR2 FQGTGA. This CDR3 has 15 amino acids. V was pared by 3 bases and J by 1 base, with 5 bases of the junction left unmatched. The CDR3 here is CASSFRQGQNTEAFF. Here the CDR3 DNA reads TGTGCCAGCAGCTTCCGACAGGGCCAGAACACTGAAGCTTTCTTT.

The CDR3 protein is CASAPRGAYLSGANVLTF. The CDR3 DNA reads as TGCGCCAGCGCCCCCAGAGGGGCCTACCTCTCTGGGGCCAACGTCCTGACTTTC. V is TRBV5-1 and J is TRBJ2-6; the D gene could be TRBD1 or TRBD2 (5 bases each). Germline-derived CDR1 and CDR2 are SGHRS and YFSETQ. The CDR3 consists of 18 residues. The ends were cut back, 7 bases at V and 0 bases at J, with 20 bases in the middle.

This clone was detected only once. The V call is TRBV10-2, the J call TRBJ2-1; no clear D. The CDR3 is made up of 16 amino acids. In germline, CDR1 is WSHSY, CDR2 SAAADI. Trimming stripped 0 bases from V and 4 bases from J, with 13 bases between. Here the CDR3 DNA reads TGCGCCAGCAGTGAGTCTAGAAGGCGACAATACAATGAGCAGTTCTTC. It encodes CASSESRRRQYNEQFF.

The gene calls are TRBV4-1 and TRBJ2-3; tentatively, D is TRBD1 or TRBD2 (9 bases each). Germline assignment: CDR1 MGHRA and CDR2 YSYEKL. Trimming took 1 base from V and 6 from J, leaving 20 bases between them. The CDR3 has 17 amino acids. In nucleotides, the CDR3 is TGCGCCAGCAGCCAAGTTATAGCGGGAGACAGGGGGGATACGCAGTATTTT. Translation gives CASSQVIAGDRGDTQYF.

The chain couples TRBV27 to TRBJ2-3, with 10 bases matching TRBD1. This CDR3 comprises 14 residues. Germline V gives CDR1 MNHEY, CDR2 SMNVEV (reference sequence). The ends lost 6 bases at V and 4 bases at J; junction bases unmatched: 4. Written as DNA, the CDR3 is TGTGCCAGCAGACCTGACAGGGGGCCAGATACGCAGTATTTT. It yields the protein CASRPDRGPDTQYF.

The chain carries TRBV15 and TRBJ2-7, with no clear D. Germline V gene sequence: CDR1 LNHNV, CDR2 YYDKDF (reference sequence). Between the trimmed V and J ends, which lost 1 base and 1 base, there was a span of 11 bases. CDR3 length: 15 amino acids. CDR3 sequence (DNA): TGTGCCACCAGCAGAGGCGATGGAAAGTCCTACGAGCAGTACTTC. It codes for CATSRGDGKSYEQYF.

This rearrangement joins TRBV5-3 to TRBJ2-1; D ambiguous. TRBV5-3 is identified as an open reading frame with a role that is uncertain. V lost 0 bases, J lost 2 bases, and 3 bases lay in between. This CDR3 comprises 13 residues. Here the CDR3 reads CARSLGPYNEQFF. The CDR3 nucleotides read TGTGCCAGAAGCTTGGGACCCTACAATGAGCAGTTCTTC.

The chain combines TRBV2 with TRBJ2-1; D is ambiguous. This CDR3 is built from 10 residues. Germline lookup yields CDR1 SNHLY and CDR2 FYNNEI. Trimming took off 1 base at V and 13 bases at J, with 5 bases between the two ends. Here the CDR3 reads CASSEGPQFF. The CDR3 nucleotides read TGTGCCAGCAGTGAAGGACCCCAGTTCTTC.

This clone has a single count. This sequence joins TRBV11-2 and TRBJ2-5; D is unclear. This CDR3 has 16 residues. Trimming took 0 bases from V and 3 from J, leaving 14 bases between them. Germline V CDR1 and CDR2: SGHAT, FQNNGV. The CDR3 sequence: CASSLDPVQLEETQYF. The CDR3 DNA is TGTGCCAGCAGCTTAGATCCGGTCCAGCTGGAAGAGACCCAGTACTTC.

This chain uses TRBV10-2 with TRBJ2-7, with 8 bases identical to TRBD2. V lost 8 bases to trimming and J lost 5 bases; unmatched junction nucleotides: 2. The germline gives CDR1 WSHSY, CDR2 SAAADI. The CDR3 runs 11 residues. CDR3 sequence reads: CASGLADEQYF. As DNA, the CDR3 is TGCGCCAGCGGACTAGCAGACGAGCAGTACTTC.

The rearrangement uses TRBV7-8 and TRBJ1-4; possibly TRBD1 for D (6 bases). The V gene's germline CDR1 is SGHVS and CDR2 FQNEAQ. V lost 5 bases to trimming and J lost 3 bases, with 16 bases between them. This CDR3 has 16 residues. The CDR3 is CASSQKQGRANEKLFF. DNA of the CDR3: TGTGCCAGCAGCCAAAAACAGGGCAGGGCTAATGAAAAACTGTTTTTT.

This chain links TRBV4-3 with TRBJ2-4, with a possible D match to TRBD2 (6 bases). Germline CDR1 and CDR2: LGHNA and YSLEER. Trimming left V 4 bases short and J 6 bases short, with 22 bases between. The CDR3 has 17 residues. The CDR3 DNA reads TGCGCCAGCAGCCGAGGAGACTGGGACTCTCGAACAAACATTCAGTACTTC. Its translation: CASSRGDWDSRTNIQYF.

The CDR3 DNA reads as TGCGCCAGCAGCTTGGATACCGGACCTTGGAACACTGAAGCTTTCTTT. Its protein is CASSLDTGPWNTEAFF. The rearrangement uses TRBV5-1 and TRBJ1-1; D is uncertain. The V end lost 0 bases, the J end lost 1 base, and 13 bases lay between the germline ends. The CDR3 is 16 residues long. Per the germline V gene, CDR1 is SGHRS and CDR2 is YFSETQ.

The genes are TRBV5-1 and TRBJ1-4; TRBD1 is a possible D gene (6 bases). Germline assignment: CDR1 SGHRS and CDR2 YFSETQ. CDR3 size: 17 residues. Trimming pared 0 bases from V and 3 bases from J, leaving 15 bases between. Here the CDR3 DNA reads TGCGCCAGCAGCTTGGCCGTAAGGGGGAGCTCTAATGAAAAACTGTTTTTT. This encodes CASSLAVRGSSNEKLFF.

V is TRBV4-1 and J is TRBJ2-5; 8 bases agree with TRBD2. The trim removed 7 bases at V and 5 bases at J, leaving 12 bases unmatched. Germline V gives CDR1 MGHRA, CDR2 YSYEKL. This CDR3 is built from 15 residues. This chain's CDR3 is CASTNWGRGGETQYF. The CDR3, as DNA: TGCGCCAGCACCAACTGGGGTCGGGGGGGTGAGACCCAGTACTTC.